This TCR beta chain emerged from a study of CXCR3-negative and CXCR3-positive naive CD8 T cells. Study-wide points: Similarly elevated diversity marked both naive subsets, with memory CD8+ cells showing far lower diversity. CXCR3-positive naive cells had TRB CDR3s that were more hydrophobic than CXCR3-negative naive cells had. Partly lower CXCR3 expression followed cryopreservation, and most assays relied on fresh PBMCs.

Naive CD8+ T lymphocytes were specified as CD45RO-CCR7+CD27+CD95-. Worth noting for this clonotype: Its cognate antigen is unknown.

The CDR3 sequence is 17 residues long. The germline V gene encodes CDR1 SGHNT and CDR2 YYREEE (reference sequence). The authors made the TRB cDNA libraries by 5' RACE using UMI labels. TCRdb reprocessed the 5' RACE reads and reports one entry per CDR3 protein, with no DNA. Reported are some 130,000 distinct CDR3 sequences; the ten largest clones contain 0.59%. The chain carries TRBV5-4 and TRBJ2-3; TCRdb outputs TRBD2, but without DNA this stays unchecked. The origin of this receptor is a human donor in good health. Some clones in this sample may be carry-over from other donors' samples. The sequenced sample consisted of naive CXCR3+ CD8+ T cells from blood. Described subset: CD45RO-CCR7+CD27+CD95- naive CD8+ T cells expressing CXCR3 (TNR3+). CDR3 in amino acids: CASSLGGSGRPPDTQYF.